Listed below are T cell receptor beta chains from one sample, sequenced in a study of human T cells and chemical hapten exposure. TCRdb reprocessed the RACE reads via MiXCR and lists one record per CDR3 protein. The data show a few hundred thousand distinct CDR3 sequences, about 6.3% seen once. The sample in question was whole blood, obtained in connection with sensitization to the hapten diphenylcyclopropenone (DPC). The receptors originated from a woman in her late teens or twenties with alopecia areata. Some clones in this sample may be carry-over from other donors' samples. Each CDR3 is given with its conserved first and last residue. D genes are given only for firm matches. The size field is filled for only some rows; it gives once, few, many or a size class.

TRBJ1-1,many,TRBD1,TRBV20-1,CSARDVGQATEAFF,TGCAGTGCTAGAGATGTTGGACAGGCAACTGAAGCTTTCTTT
TRBJ2-4,few,TRBD2,TRBV6-5,CASSYSPKTSGGGNIQYF,TGTGCCAGCAGTTACTCCCCCAAGACTAGCGGGGGAGGTAACATTCAGTACTTC
TRBJ1-1,.,TRBD1,TRBV12-5,CASGLVLGRGYMDTEAFF,TGTGCTAGTGGTTTGGTACTGGGCAGGGGGTATATGGACACTGAAGCTTTCTTT
TRBJ2-2,few,.,TRBV5-1,CASSLVVRGFYEPNTGELFF,TGCGCCAGCAGCTTGGTCGTTCGGGGTTTTTATGAGCCGAACACCGGGGAGCTGTTTTTT
TRBJ2-1,.,TRBD1,TRBV2,CASTLDRHNEQFF,TGTGCCAGCACCCTGGACAGGCACAATGAGCAGTTCTTC
TRBJ1-6,many,.,TRBV20-1,CSARTSSYNSPLHF,TGCAGTGCCAGGACAAGCTCCTATAATTCACCCCTCCACTTT
TRBJ2-3,.,TRBD2,TRBV5-1,CASGLSLAGPVTDTQYF,TGCGCCAGTGGGTTGAGTCTAGCGGGGCCCGTCACAGATACGCAGTATTTT
TRBJ2-1,many,.,TRBV14,CASSQRYRGHNEQFF,TGTGCCAGCAGCCAAAGGTACCGGGGCCACAATGAGCAGTTCTTC
TRBJ1-1,many,.,TRBV4-2,CASSQAAGYGSTEAFF,TGTGCCAGCAGCCAAGCGGCAGGGTATGGAAGCACTGAAGCTTTCTTT
TRBJ2-7,.,TRBD2,TRBV20-1,CSARGRLAGNYEQYF,TGCAGTGCTAGAGGACGACTAGCGGGGAATTACGAGCAGTACTTC
TRBJ1-1,many,.,TRBV24-1,CAISLGGNTEAFF,TGTGCCATCTCCTTAGGCGGGAACACTGAAGCTTTCTTT
TRBJ2-3,many,TRBD1,TRBV29-1,CSGAGGSTDTQYF,TGCAGCGGGGCAGGGGGCTCGACAGATACGCAGTATTTT
TRBJ2-5,many,TRBD1,TRBV11-2,CASSFLNSGQGSETQYF,TGTGCCAGCAGCTTCCTGAACTCGGGACAGGGTTCAGAGACCCAGTACTTC
TRBJ2-1,.,.,TRBV20-1,CSASSRNEQFF,TGCAGTGCTAGTAGCAGAAATGAGCAGTTCTTC
TRBJ2-1,few,.,TRBV6-6,CASSTTGNEQFF,TGTGCCAGCAGTACCACGGGGAATGAGCAGTTCTTC
TRBJ1-6,.,.,TRBV6-5,CASSKTPQGSYNSPLHF,TGTGCCAGCAGTAAGACCCCCCAGGGGTCCTATAATTCACCCCTCCACTTT
TRBJ2-5,few,.,TRBV3-1,CASSQELRGFQETQYF,TGTGCCAGCAGCCAAGAACTTAGGGGTTTTCAAGAGACCCAGTACTTC